This TCR beta chain derives from a study of CXCR3-negative and CXCR3-positive naive CD8 T cells. Study-wide results and limits: The study found comparably high diversity in both naive subsets and much lower diversity in memory CD8+ cells.

For this clonotype: Its antigen is currently unknown.

UMI-labeled TRB cDNA libraries were prepared by 5' RACE. Reanalyzing the 5' RACE reads, TCRdb keeps one entry per CDR3 protein, without DNA. The data show tens of thousands of distinct CDR3 sequences, and the top ten clones hold about 15%. The sample was memory CD8+ T cells from blood. The TCR originated in a human donor in good health. Some clones in this sample may be carry-over from other donors' samples.

The CDR3 protein is CSVRQGALGYTF. The genes are TRBV29-1 and TRBJ1-2; TCRdb's D call of TRBD1 is untestable without DNA. This CDR3 has 12 residues. Germline CDR1 and CDR2: SQVTM and ANQGSEA.